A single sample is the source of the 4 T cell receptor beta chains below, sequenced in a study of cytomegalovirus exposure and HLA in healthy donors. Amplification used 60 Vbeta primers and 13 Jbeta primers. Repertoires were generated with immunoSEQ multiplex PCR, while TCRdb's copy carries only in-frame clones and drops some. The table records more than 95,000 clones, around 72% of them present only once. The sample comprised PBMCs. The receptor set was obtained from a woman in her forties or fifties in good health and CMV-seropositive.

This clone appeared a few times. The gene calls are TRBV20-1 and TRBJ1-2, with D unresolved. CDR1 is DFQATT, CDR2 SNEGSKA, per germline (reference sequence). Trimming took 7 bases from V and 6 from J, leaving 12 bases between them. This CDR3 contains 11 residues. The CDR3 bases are TGCAGTGTGAACATACGGGATGGCTACACCTTC. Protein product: CSVNIRDGYTF.

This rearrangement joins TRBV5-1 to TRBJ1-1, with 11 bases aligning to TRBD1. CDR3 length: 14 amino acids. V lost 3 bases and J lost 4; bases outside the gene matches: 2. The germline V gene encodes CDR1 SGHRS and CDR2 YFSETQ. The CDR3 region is CASSWGTGGTEAFF. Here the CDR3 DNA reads TGCGCCAGCAGCTGGGGGACAGGGGGCACTGAAGCTTTCTTT. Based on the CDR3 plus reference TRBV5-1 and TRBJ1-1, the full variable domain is KAGVTQTPRYLIKTRGQQVTLSCSPISGHRSVSWYQQTPGQGLQFLFEYFSETQRNKGNFPGRFSGRQFSNSRSEMNVSTLELGDSALYLCASSWGTGGTEAFFGQGTRLTVV.

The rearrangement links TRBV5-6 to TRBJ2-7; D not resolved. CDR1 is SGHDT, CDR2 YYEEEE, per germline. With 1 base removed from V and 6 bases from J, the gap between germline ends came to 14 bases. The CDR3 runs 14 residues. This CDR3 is CASSLSWVAGEQYF. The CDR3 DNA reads TGTGCCAGCAGCTTGAGTTGGGTAGCTGGCGAGCAGTACTTC.

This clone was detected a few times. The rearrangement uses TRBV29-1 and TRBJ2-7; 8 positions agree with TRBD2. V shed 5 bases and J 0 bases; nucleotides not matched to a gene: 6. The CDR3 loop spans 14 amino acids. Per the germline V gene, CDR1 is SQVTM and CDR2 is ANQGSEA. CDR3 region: CSVLGGRSSYEQYF. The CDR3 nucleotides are TGCAGCGTTCTAGGCGGGAGGAGCTCCTACGAGCAGTACTTC.